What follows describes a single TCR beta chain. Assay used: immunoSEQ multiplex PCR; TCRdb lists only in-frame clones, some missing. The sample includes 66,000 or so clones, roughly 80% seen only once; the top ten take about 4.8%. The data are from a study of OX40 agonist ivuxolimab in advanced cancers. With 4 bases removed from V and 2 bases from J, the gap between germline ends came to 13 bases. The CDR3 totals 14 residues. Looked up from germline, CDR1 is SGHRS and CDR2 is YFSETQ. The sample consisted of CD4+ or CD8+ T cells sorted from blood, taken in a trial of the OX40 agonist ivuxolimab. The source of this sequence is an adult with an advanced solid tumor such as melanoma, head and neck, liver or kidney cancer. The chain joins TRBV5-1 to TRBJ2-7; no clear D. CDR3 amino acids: CASSLSVPTYEQYF. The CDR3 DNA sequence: TGCGCCAGCAGCCTGAGTGTCCCAACCTACGAGCAGTACTTC.